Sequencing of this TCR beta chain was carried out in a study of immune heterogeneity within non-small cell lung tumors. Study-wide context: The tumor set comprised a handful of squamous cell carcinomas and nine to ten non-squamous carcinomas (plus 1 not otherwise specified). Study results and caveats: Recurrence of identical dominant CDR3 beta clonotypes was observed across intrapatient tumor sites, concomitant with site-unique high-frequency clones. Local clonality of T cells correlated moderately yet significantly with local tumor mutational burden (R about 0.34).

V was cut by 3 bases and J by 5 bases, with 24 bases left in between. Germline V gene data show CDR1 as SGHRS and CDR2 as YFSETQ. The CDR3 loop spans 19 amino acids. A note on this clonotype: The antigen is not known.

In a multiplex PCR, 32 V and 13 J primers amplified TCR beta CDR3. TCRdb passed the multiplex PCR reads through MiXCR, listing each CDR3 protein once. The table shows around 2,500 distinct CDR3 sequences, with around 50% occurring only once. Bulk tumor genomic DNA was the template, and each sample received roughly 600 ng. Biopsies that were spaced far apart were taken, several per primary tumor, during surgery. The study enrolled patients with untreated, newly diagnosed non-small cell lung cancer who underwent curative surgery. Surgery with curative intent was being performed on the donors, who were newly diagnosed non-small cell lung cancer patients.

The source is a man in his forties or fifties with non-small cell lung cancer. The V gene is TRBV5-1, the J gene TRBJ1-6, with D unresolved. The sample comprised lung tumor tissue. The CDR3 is CASSCRRPPNPANNSPLHF. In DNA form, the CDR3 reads TGCGCCAGCAGCTGCAGGAGACCCCCAAACCCTGCAAATAATTCACCCCTCCACTTT. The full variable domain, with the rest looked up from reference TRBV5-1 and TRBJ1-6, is KAGVTQTPRYLIKTRGQQVTLSCSPISGHRSVSWYQQTPGQGLQFLFEYFSETQRNKGNFPGRFSGRQFSNSRSEMNVSTLELGDSALYLCASSCRRPPNPANNSPLHFGNGTRLTVT.